One and the same sample provided the 18 T cell receptor beta chains below, sequenced in a study of T cell repertoires in cytomegalovirus infection. TCRdb re-called the reads through MiXCR, storing one row per CDR3 protein. The table includes under 200,000 distinct CDR3 sequences, 17% detected once. Sequenced sample: CD8+ T cells from PBMCs. These receptors were obtained from a human donor in good health (CMV status not recorded). Some clones in this sample may be carry-over from other donors' samples.

V gene TRBV20-1 combines with J gene TRBJ2-7; no firm D call. The germline V and J ends were trimmed by 6 bases and 0 bases, with 15 bases remaining between them. CDR1 and CDR2 from the germline V gene are DFQATT and SNEGSKA (reference sequence). The CDR3 is 14 amino acids. The CDR3 nucleotides are TGCAGTGCCCACGAGGTAGGGATCTCCTACGAGCAGTACTTC. Translated, it gives CSAHEVGISYEQYF.

This clonotype was found a few times. This chain connects TRBV7-2 to TRBJ2-6, with D uncertain. The V gene lost 7 bases and the J gene lost 1 base, with 11 bases spanning the gap. This CDR3 is built from 15 residues. Looked up from germline, CDR1 is SGHTA and CDR2 is FQGNSA. CDR3 in amino acids: CASNVGRSGANVLTF. The CDR3 DNA follows: TGTGCCAGCAATGTGGGCAGGTCTGGGGCCAACGTCCTGACTTTC.

This clonotype was seen at least ten times. The J gene is TRBJ2-7, the V gene TRBV6-2 or TRBV6-3, with 7 positions matching TRBD2. Germline lookup yields CDR1 MNHEY and CDR2 SVGEGT. Trimming cost V 4 bases and J 3 bases; bases outside gene matches: 12. This CDR3 has 16 residues. The CDR3: CASSFRHAGENYEQYF. Here the CDR3 DNA reads TGTGCCAGCAGTTTCAGACACGCGGGAGAGAACTACGAGCAGTACTTC.

The chain uses TRBV5-1 and TRBJ2-3, with D uncertain. The CDR3 consists of 14 residues. In germline, CDR1 is SGHRS, CDR2 YFSETQ. Trimming took 5 bases from V and 6 from J, leaving 16 bases between them. CDR3 loop: CASRLERPSDTQYF. CDR3 nucleotides: TGCGCCAGCAGGTTAGAACGGCCGTCCGATACGCAGTATTTT.

The J gene is TRBJ2-4, the V gene TRBV2, with 11 positions matching TRBD2. V gave up 6 bases and J gave up 1 base; unmatched junction bases: 5. Germline V gene data show CDR1 as SNHLY and CDR2 as FYNNEI. This CDR3 contains 16 residues. The CDR3 spells CASSETSGKAKNIQYF. The CDR3 nucleotides are TGTGCCAGCAGCGAGACTAGCGGGAAGGCCAAAAACATTCAGTACTTC.

In its sample, this clonotype was seen a few times. The chain carries TRBV9 and TRBJ1-6, with D maybe TRBD1 (5 bases). Trimming removed 2 bases from V and 6 bases from J, with 15 bases in between. The germline V gene has CDR1 SGDLS and CDR2 YYNGEE. The CDR3 has 16 amino acids. The chain's CDR3 is CASSVGGSGRNSPLHF. CDR3 coding DNA: TGTGCCAGCAGCGTGGGGGGATCTGGTCGTAATTCACCCCTCCACTTT.

V is TRBV28 and J is TRBJ2-1, with no clear D. The CDR3 sequence is 14 residues long. Trimming pared 8 bases from V and 1 base from J, leaving 12 bases between. Germline assignment: CDR1 MDHEN and CDR2 SYDVKM. The CDR3 coding sequence is TGTGCCAGCCTGCTCTCTTCGTCCTACAATGAGCAGTTCTTC. Its protein product is CASLLSSSYNEQFF.

The rearrangement joins TRBV19 to TRBJ1-1; D might be TRBD1 (5 bases). Germline-derived CDR1 and CDR2 are LNHDA and SQIVND (reference sequence). The CDR3 covers 13 residues. The germline V and J ends were trimmed by 7 bases and 7 bases, with 16 bases remaining between them. Here the CDR3 reads CASIRTGVLEAFF. DNA for the CDR3: TGTGCCAGTATAAGAACAGGAGTTCTTGAAGCTTTCTTT.

J is TRBJ1-2 and V is TRBV11-1; D possibly corresponds to TRBD1 (5 bases). The CDR3 covers 14 residues. Trimming removed 6 bases at V and 2 bases at J, with 13 bases between. Germline lookup yields CDR1 SGHAT and CDR2 FQDESV (reference sequence). The CDR3 sequence is CASSSDRDNYGYTF. The CDR3 DNA follows: TGTGCCAGCAGTTCCGATCGGGACAACTATGGCTACACCTTC.

This clonotype was seen more than once but under ten times. The rearrangement uses TRBV28 and TRBJ2-7; D may be TRBD1 or TRBD2 (5 bases each). Germline lookup yields CDR1 MDHEN and CDR2 SYDVKM. The CDR3 spans 12 residues. Trimming stripped 10 bases from V and 3 bases from J, with 13 bases between. The CDR3 spells CATTGRDYEQYF. The CDR3 DNA follows: TGTGCCACCACGGGACGAGACTACGAGCAGTACTTC.

This clonotype came up many times. J is TRBJ1-1 and V is TRBV11-2; D not certain. The ends were cut back, 2 bases at V and 5 bases at J, with 12 bases in the middle. The germline CDR1 and CDR2 sequences are SGHAT and FQNNGV. CDR3 size: 14 residues. The CDR3 bases are TGTGCCAGCAGCTTAATGGGAGGTCGAACTGAAGCTTTCTTT. Amino acid sequence: CASSLMGGRTEAFF.

This clonotype was picked up a small number of times. V and J are TRBV28 and TRBJ2-3; D possibly corresponds to TRBD1 (6 bases). CDR3 length: 15 residues. V was pared by 4 bases and J by 10 bases, with 21 bases between. Germline loops: CDR1 MDHEN, CDR2 SYDVKM. DNA of the CDR3: TGTGCCAGCAGTTCCTCCTTTTCTAGGCAGGGGTCGCAGTATTTT. Protein product: CASSSSFSRQGSQYF.

This rearrangement joins TRBV28 to TRBJ2-5; D is tentatively TRBD1 or TRBD2 (5 bases each). Trimming cost V 3 bases and J 6 bases, with 8 bases left between them. The CDR3 contains 12 residues. Germline lookup yields CDR1 MDHEN and CDR2 SYDVKM. Here the CDR3 DNA reads TGTGCCAGCAGTTTCGAGGGGAAGACCCAGTACTTC. Translation gives CASSFEGKTQYF.

The chain couples TRBV7-9 to TRBJ2-5, with D unclear. CDR3 length equals 14 residues. Germline loops: CDR1 SEHNR, CDR2 FQNEAQ (reference sequence). V lost 4 bases to trimming and J lost 5 bases, with 14 bases between them. CDR3 in DNA: TGTGCCAGCAGCTATCCGACGGAGAAGGAGACCCAGTACTTC. This gives the protein CASSYPTEKETQYF.

The V and J genes are TRBV11-2 and TRBJ2-7, with 7 bases that match TRBD2. CDR1 is SGHAT, CDR2 FQNNGV, per germline. J was trimmed by 3 bases and V by 1 base; bases with no gene match: 9. The CDR3 runs 16 residues. This chain's CDR3 is CASSLVPSGIDYEQYF. The CDR3 DNA follows: TGTGCCAGCAGCTTAGTCCCCAGCGGGATAGACTACGAGCAGTACTTC.

This chain joins TRBV28 and TRBJ1-5; maybe TRBD1 (6 bases). The CDR3 loop spans 14 amino acids. Per germline, CDR1 MDHEN and CDR2 SYDVKM. Trimming stripped 7 bases from V and 0 bases from J, with 10 bases between. The CDR3, as DNA: TGTGCCAGCACGACAGGCCTTAGCAATCAGCCCCAGCATTTT. It specifies CASTTGLSNQPQHF.

This rearrangement joins TRBV6-2 or TRBV6-3 to TRBJ2-7; D gene uncertain. The germline V gene encodes CDR1 MNHEY and CDR2 SVGEGT. The CDR3 extends over 15 amino acids. V was cut by 7 bases and J by 2 bases, with 18 bases left in between. The CDR3 here is CASNYPTKGTYEQYF. The CDR3 DNA is TGTGCCAGCAACTACCCCACTAAAGGGACCTACGAGCAGTACTTC.

The chain couples TRBV7-2 to TRBJ2-7, with 14 bases lining up with TRBD2. This CDR3 has 15 amino acids. V was clipped by 8 bases and J by 7 bases; unmatched bases: 10. Germline V gene sequence: CDR1 SGHTA, CDR2 FQGNSA. This CDR3 reads CASGRGLAGAEEQYF. The CDR3 nucleotides are TGTGCCAGCGGACGGGGACTAGCGGGGGCGGAGGAGCAGTACTTC.